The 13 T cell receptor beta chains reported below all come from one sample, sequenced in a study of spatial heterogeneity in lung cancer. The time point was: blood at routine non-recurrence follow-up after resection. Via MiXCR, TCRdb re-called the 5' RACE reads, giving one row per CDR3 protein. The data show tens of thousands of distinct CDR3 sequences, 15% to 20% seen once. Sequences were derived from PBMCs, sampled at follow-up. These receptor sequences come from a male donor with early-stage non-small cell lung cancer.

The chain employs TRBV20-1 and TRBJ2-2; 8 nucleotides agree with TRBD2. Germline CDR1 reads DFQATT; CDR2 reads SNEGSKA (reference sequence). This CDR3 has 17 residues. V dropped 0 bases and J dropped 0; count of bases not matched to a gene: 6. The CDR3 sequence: CSARDLAGGANTGELFF. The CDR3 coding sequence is TGCAGTGCTAGAGATTTGGCGGGGGGCGCGAACACCGGGGAGCTGTTTTTT.

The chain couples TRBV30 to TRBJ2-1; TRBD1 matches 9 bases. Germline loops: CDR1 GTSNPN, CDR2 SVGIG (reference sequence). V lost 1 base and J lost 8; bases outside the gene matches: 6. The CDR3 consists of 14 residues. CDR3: CAWSAQGARDEQFF. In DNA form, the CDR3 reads TGTGCCTGGAGTGCACAGGGGGCGAGAGATGAGCAGTTCTTC.

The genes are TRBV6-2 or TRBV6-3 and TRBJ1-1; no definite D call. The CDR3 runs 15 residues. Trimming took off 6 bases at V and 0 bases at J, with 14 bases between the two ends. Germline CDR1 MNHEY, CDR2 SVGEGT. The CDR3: CASRRPQSMNTEAFF. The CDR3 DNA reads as TGTGCCAGCAGGCGACCACAGAGCATGAACACTGAAGCTTTCTTT.

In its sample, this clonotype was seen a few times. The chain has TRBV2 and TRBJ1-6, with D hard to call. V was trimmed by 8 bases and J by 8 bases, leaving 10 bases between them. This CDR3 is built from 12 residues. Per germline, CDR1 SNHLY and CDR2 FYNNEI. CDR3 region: CASSRIDSPLHF. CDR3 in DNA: TGTGCCAGCTCGCGTATCGATTCACCCCTCCACTTT.

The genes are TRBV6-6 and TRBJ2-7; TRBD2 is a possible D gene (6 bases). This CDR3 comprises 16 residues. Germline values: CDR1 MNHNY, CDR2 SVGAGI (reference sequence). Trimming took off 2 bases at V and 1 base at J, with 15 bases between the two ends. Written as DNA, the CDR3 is TGTGCCAGCAGTTACAGCCCGGGACTGCCGTCCTACGAGCAGTACTTC. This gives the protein CASSYSPGLPSYEQYF.

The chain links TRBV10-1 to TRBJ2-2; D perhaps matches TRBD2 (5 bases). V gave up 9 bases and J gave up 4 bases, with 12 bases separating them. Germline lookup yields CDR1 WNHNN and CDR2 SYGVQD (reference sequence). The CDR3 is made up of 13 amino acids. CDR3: CASRPGSTGELFF. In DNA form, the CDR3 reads TGCGCCAGTCGACCGGGGAGCACCGGGGAGCTGTTTTTT.

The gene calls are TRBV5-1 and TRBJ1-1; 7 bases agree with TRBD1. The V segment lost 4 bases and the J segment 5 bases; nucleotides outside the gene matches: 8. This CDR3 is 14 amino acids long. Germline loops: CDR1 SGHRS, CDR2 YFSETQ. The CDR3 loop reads CASSTSEQGTEAFF. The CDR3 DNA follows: TGCGCCAGCAGCACATCCGAACAGGGGACTGAAGCTTTCTTT.

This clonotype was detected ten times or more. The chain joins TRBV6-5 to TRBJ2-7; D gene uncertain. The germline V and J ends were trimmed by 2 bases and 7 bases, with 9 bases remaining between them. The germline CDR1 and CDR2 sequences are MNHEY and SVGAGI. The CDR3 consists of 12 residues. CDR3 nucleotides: TGTGCCAGCAGTTACGGTAGGGAAGAGCAGTACTTC. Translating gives CASSYGREEQYF.

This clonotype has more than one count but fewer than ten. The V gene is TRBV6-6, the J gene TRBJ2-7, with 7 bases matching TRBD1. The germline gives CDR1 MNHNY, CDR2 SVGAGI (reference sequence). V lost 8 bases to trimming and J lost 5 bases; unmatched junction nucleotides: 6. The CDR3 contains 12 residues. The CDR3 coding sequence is TGTGCCAGCGCCGACAGGGCCCACGAGCAGTACTTC. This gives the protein CASADRAHEQYF.

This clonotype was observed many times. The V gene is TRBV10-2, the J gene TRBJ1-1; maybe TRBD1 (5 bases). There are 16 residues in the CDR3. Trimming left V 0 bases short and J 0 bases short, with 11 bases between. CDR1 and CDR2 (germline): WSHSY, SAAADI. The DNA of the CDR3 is TGCGCCAGCAGTGAGTCGTTGGGGGAAATGAACACTGAAGCTTTCTTT. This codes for CASSESLGEMNTEAFF.

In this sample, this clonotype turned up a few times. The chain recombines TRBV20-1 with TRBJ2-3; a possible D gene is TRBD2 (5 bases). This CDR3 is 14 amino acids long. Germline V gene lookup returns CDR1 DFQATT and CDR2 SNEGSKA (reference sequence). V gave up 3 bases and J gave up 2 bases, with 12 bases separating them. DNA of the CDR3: TGCAGTGCTAGTGTCCAGCGGTACACAGATACGCAGTATTTT. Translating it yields CSASVQRYTDTQYF.

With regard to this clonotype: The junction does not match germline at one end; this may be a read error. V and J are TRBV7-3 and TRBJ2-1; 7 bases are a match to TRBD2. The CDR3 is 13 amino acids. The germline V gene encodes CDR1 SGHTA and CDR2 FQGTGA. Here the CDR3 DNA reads TGTGCCAACAGCCTTATGACTAGCTCTGAGCAGTTCTTC. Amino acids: CANSLMTSSEQFF.

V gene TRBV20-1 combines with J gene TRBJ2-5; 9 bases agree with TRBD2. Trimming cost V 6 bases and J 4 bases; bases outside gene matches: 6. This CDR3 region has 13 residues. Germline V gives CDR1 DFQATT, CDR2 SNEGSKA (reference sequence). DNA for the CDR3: TGCAGTGCGACCGGACTAGCGACAGAGACCCAGTACTTC. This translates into CSATGLATETQYF.